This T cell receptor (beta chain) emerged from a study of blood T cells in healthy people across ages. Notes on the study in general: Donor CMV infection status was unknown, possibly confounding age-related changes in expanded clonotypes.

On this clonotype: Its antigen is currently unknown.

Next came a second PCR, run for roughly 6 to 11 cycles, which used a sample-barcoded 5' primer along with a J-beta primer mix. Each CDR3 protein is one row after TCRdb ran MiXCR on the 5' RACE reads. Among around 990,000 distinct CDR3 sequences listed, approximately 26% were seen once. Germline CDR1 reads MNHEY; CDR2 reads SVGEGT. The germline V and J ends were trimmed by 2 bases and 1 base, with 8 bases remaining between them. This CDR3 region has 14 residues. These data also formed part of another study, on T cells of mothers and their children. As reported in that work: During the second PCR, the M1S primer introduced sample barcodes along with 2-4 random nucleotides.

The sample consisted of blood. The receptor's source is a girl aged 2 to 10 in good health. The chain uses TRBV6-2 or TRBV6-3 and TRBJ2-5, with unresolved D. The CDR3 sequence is CASSYPAAQETQYF. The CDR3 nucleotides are TGTGCCAGCAGTTACCCAGCCGCCCAAGAGACCCAGTACTTC.